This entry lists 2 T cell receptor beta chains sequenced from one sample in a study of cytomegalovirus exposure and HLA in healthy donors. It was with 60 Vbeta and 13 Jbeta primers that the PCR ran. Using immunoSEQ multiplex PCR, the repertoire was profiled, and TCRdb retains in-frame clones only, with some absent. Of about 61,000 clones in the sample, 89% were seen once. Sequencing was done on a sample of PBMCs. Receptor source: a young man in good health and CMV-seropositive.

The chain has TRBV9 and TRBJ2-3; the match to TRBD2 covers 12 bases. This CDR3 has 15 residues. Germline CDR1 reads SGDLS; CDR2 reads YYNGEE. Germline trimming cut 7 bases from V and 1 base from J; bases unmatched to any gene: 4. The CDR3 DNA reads TGTGCCAGCTCTTGGACTAGCGGGGGCACAGATACGCAGTATTTT. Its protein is CASSWTSGGTDTQYF.

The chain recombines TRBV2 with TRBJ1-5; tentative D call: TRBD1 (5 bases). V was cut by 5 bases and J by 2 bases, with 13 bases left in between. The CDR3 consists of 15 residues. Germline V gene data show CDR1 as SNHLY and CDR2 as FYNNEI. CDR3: CASSPGGGRNQPQHF. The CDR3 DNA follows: TGTGCCAGCAGTCCCGGGGGGGGTCGCAATCAGCCCCAGCATTTT.